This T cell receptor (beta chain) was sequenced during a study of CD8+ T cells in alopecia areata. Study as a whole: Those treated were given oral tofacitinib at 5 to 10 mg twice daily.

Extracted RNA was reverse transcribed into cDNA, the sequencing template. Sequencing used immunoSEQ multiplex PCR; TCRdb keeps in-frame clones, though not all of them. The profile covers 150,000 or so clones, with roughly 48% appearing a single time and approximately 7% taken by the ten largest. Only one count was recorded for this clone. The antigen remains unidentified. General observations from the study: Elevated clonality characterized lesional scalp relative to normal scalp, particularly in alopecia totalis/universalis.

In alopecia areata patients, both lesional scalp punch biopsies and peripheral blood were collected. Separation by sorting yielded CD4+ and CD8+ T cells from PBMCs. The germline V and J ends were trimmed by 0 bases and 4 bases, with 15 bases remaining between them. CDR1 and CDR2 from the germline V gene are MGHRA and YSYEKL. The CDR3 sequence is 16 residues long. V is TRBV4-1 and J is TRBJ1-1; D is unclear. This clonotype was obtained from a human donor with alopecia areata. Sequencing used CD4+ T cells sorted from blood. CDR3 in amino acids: CASSQERRGGSTEAFF. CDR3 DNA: TGCGCCAGCAGCCAAGAAAGACGGGGAGGTAGCACTGAAGCTTTCTTT.